Listed below are T cell receptor beta chains from one sample, sequenced in a study of OX40 agonist ivuxolimab in advanced cancers. The protocol was immunoSEQ multiplex PCR, while the TCRdb copy is restricted to in-frame clones and leaves out a portion. The sample records about 30,000 clones, 82% being singletons. The sample here was CD4+ or CD8+ T cells sorted from blood, taken in a trial of the OX40 agonist ivuxolimab. The receptors were gathered from an adult with an advanced solid tumor such as melanoma, head and neck, liver or kidney cancer. The CDR3 runs from the conserved cysteine through the conserved F or W. The D gene is left open where the match is weak. The size field is filled for only some rows; it gives once, few, many or a size class.

>TRBV6-1|TRBD1|once|TRBJ1-2
TGTGCCAGCAGTGAGCCAGGGGGCGACTATGGCTACACCTTC
CASSEPGGDYGYTF
>TRBV27|-|-|TRBJ2-3
TGTGCCAGCAACAACGTAGCGCGAGCCACAGATACGCAGTATTTT
CASNNVARATDTQYF
>TRBV30|TRBD2|once|TRBJ2-5
TGTGCCTGGACTAGCGGGGGCCGAGGGGCCCAGTACTTC
CAWTSGGRGAQYF
>TRBV10-2|TRBD2|-|TRBJ2-1
TGCGCCAGCCAGCGGGAGCTGGGTTTGAATGAGCAGTTCTTC
CASQRELGLNEQFF
>TRBV28|-|-|TRBJ1-3
TGTGCCAGCAGTTTACGCCGCTCTGGAAACACCATATATTTT
CASSLRRSGNTIYF
>TRBV9|TRBD2|-|TRBJ2-3
TGTGCCAGCAGCGTAGGAGGCGGGAGGGCCCTCGCGGATACGCAGTATTTT
CASSVGGGRALADTQYF
>TRBV12-1|-|-|TRBJ1-6
TGTGCCAGCAGCTGCCGACACGTTGGGGATTCACCCCTCCACTTT
CASSCRHVGDSPLHF
>TRBV29-1|-|-|TRBJ1-4
TGCAGCGTACCCCTTAATGAAAAACTGTTTTTT
CSVPLNEKLFF
>TRBV27|TRBD2|-|TRBJ2-1
TGTGCCAGCAACAGACTAGCGGGGGTGGATGAGCAGTTCTTC
CASNRLAGVDEQFF
>TRBV7-9|-|-|TRBJ2-5
TGTGCCAGCAGCCCGCAGGGGCGGATAGAGACCCAGTACTTC
CASSPQGRIETQYF
>TRBV7-3|TRBD2|once|TRBJ2-7
TGTGCCAGCAGCCCCGCAGGGAGGGACTACGAGCAGTACTTC
CASSPAGRDYEQYF
>TRBV6-1|TRBD1|-|TRBJ2-4
TGTGCCACGACAGGGGGGAAAAACATTCAGTACTTC
CATTGGKNIQYF
>TRBV9|TRBD1|-|TRBJ2-5
TGTGCCAGCAGCGGCCGGGACAGCCAAGAGACCCAGTACTTC
CASSGRDSQETQYF
>TRBV28|-|-|TRBJ1-1
TGTGCCAGCAGCCCGGACAGCGATAACACTGAAGCTTTCTTT
CASSPDSDNTEAFF
>TRBV27|-|-|TRBJ1-1
TGTGCCAGCAGTCCAGTCTTATGGACGAACACTGAAGCTTTCTTT
CASSPVLWTNTEAFF
>TRBV6-5|-|-|TRBJ1-2
TGTGCCTGTCGCAGGGGAGGGGGCTACACCTTC
CACRRGGGYTF
>TRBV7-2|-|-|TRBJ2-7
TGTGCCAGCAGCTTAGAGGCAGGGCGCCCCTACGAGCAGTACTTC
CASSLEAGRPYEQYF
>TRBV27|-|-|TRBJ1-5
TGTGCCAGCAGTTGGGGGTCGGCTCAGCCCCAGCATTTT
CASSWGSAQPQHF
>TRBV9|-|once|TRBJ1-2
TGTGCCAGCAGCGCGGGGGTATATGGCTACACCTTC
CASSAGVYGYTF
>TRBV7-3|TRBD2|-|TRBJ2-3
TGTGCCAGCAGCTCACCTAGCGGGAGGCCACCGACAGATACGCAGTATTTT
CASSSPSGRPPTDTQYF
>TRBV7-9|-|-|TRBJ2-4
TGTGCCAGCAGCTCCCAGGGGCCTCTAGCCAAAAACATTCAGTACTTC
CASSSQGPLAKNIQYF
>TRBV10-3|-|-|TRBJ2-2
TGTGCCATCAGCTCCACTAGGGACACCGGGGAGCTGTTTTTT
CAISSTRDTGELFF
>TRBV28|-|-|TRBJ2-1
TGTGCCAGCAGTTTGGTAGGCTACCCCACTCTTGCTCATGAGCAGTTCTTC
CASSLVGYPTLAHEQFF
>TRBV6-5|TRBD1|-|TRBJ1-5
TGTGCCAGCAGCGGGACAGGGCAAGGCAATCAGCCCCAGCATTTT
CASSGTGQGNQPQHF
>TRBV10-3|TRBD1|few|TRBJ2-7
TGTGCCAGCAGTTACTCCGGGACAGGGGGCTACGAGCAGTACTTC
CASSYSGTGGYEQYF
>TRBV4-3|TRBD1|-|TRBJ1-1
TGCGCCAGCAGTCCCTGGACAGGGGAGGAAGCTTTCTTT
CASSPWTGEEAFF
>TRBV25-1|-|-|TRBJ1-4
TGTGCCAGCAGTGAATGGGACGGGACCGCCGAAAAACTGTTTTTT
CASSEWDGTAEKLFF
>TRBV27|-|-|TRBJ2-7
TGTGCCAGCAGTTCCAGGGCAAAAAAGGACGAGCAGTACTTC
CASSSRAKKDEQYF
>TRBV28|TRBD1|-|TRBJ2-7
TGTGCCAGCAGAAAGGGACAGGGGGCCTACGAGCAGTACTTC
CASRKGQGAYEQYF
>TRBV29-1|-|few|TRBJ2-2
TGCAGCGTTGATTCGGACACCGGGGAGCTGTTTTTT
CSVDSDTGELFF
>TRBV13|-|-|TRBJ2-5
TGTGCCAGCAGCTGGTTCAAAGGGGGAGAGACCCAGTACTTC
CASSWFKGGETQYF
>TRBV11-1|-|-|TRBJ1-2
TGTGCCAGCAGCTTAGCGTTGATTGGCTACACCTTC
CASSLALIGYTF
>TRBV2|-|once|TRBJ2-7
TGTGCCAGCCAGGGGATGGGGCAGTACTTC
CASQGMGQYF
>TRBV2|TRBD2|-|TRBJ2-7
TGTGCCAGCAGCCAGAGGGACAGGGTTCTAGCGGGAGGGGTCTACGAGCAGTACTTC
CASSQRDRVLAGGVYEQYF
>TRBV21-1|-|-|TRBJ2-7
TGTGCCAGCAGCCCGAACCGGGACAGGGGGACCTACGAGCAGTACTTC
CASSPNRDRGTYEQYF
>TRBV9|-|-|TRBJ1-5
TGTGCCAGCAGCGTAGGCAGTAGCAATCAGCCCCAGCATTTT
CASSVGSSNQPQHF
>TRBV7-9|TRBD1|-|TRBJ1-4
TGTGCCAGCAGCTTCGACAGGGTGGGAACTAATGAAAAACTGTTTTTT
CASSFDRVGTNEKLFF
>TRBV10-2|-|-|TRBJ2-7
TGCGCCAGCAGTGAGACGCCCCGCCTCGAGCAGTACTTC
CASSETPRLEQYF
>TRBV9|TRBD2|-|TRBJ2-7
TGTGCCAGCAGCCTACGTAGCGGGAGCTCCTACGAGCAGTACTTC
CASSLRSGSSYEQYF
>TRBV27|-|-|TRBJ2-7
TGTGCCAGCAGTCCACGAAGGGGGTACGAGCAGTACTTC
CASSPRRGYEQYF
>TRBV10-3|-|-|TRBJ1-1
TGTGCCATCAGTGAGTCTCGGGACAAGAACACTGAAGCTTTCTTT
CAISESRDKNTEAFF
>TRBV5-5|-|-|TRBJ2-7
TGTGCCAGCAGCTTGTTCTCAGGGGACTACGAGCAGTACTTC
CASSLFSGDYEQYF
>TRBV9|TRBD1|-|TRBJ2-1
TGTGCCAGCAGCGAGGGACAGGGGGTACTTCACAATGAGCAGTTCTTC
CASSEGQGVLHNEQFF
>TRBV29-1|-|-|TRBJ2-7
TGCAGCGTTGAAACGGGATCCTACGAGCAGTACTTC
CSVETGSYEQYF
>TRBV28|-|-|TRBJ1-3
TGTGCCAGCAGTACCGTGAAGGGATGGTCTGGAAACACCATATATTTT
CASSTVKGWSGNTIYF
>TRBV7-9|-|-|TRBJ1-2
TGTGCCAGCAGCCCAGGGACGGAAGCTAACTATGGCTACACCTTC
CASSPGTEANYGYTF